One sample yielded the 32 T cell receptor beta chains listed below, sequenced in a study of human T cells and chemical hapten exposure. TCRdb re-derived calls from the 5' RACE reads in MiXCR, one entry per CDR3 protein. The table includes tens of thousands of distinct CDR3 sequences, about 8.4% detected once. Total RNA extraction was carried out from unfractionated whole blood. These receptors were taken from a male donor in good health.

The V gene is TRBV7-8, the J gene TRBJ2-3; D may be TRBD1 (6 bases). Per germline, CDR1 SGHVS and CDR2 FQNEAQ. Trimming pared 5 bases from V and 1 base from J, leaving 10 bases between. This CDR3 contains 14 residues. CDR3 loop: CASSKGGGTDTQYF. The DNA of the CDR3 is TGTGCCAGCAGCAAAGGGGGTGGCACAGATACGCAGTATTTT. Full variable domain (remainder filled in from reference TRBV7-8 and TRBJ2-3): GAGVSQSPRYKVAKRGQDVALRCDPISGHVSLFWYQQALGQGPEFLTYFQNEAQLDKSGLPSDRFFAERPEGSVSTLKIQRTQQEDSAVYLCASSKGGGTDTQYFGPGTRLTVL.

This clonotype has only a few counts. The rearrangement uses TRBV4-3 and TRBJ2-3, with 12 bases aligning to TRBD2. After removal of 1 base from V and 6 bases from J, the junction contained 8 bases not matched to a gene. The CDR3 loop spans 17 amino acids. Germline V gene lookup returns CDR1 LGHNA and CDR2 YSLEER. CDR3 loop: CASSQGSSGGAEDTQYF. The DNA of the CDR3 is TGCGCCAGCAGCCAAGGTTCTAGCGGGGGGGCCGAGGATACGCAGTATTTT.

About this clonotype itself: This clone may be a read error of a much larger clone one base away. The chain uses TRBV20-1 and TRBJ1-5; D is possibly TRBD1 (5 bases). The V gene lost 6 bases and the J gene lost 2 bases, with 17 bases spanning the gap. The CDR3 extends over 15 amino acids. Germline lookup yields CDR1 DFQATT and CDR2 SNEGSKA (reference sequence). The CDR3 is CSARKGTGGNQPQHF. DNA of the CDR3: TGCAGTGCCCGGAAAGGGACCGGCGGCAATCAGCCCCAGCATTTT.

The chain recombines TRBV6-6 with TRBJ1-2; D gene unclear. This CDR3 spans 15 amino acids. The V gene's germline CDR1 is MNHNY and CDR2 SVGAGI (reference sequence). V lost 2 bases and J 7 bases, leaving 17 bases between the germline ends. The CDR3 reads CASSYGFSIWGGYTF. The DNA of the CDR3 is TGTGCCAGCAGTTACGGTTTCTCCATTTGGGGTGGCTACACCTTC.

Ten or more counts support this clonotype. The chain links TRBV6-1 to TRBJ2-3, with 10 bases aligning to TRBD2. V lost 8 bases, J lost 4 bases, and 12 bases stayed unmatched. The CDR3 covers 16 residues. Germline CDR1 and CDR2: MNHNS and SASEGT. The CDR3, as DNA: TGTGCCAGCCATGTTTTCGGACTAGCGGCCCCAGATACGCAGTATTTT. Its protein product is CASHVFGLAAPDTQYF.

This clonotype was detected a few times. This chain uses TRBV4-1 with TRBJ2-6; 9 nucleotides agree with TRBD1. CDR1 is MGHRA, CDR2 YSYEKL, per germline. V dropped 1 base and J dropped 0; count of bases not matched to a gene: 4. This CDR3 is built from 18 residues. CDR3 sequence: CASSQVGQGRSGANVLTF. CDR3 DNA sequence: TGCGCCAGCAGCCAAGTCGGACAGGGGCGCTCTGGGGCCAACGTCCTGACTTTC.

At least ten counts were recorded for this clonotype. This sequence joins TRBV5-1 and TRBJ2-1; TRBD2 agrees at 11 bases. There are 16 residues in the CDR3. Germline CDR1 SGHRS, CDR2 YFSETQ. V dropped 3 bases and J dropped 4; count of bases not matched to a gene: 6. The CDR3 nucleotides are TGCGCCAGCAGCTCTAGCGGGGGGCTTACTTACAATGAGCAGTTCTTC. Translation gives CASSSSGGLTYNEQFF.

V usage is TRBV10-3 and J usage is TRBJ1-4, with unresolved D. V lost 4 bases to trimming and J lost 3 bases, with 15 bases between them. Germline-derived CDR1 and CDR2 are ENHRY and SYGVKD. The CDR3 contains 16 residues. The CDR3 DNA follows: TGTGCCATCAGTGGGGTCAACCGCACGGCTAATGAAAAACTGTTTTTT. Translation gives CAISGVNRTANEKLFF.

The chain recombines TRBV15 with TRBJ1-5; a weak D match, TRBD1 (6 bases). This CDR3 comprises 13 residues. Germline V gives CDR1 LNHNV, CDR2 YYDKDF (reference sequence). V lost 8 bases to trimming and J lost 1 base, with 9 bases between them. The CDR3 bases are TGTGCCACCGGAGGACAGAGCAATCAGCCCCAGCATTTT. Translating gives CATGGQSNQPQHF.

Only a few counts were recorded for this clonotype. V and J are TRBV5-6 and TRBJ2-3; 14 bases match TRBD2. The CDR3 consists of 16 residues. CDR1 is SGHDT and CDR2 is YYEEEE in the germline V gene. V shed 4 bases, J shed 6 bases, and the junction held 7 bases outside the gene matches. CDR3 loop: CASSMGLAGVSDTQYF. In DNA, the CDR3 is TGTGCCAGCAGCATGGGACTAGCGGGAGTTAGTGATACGCAGTATTTT.

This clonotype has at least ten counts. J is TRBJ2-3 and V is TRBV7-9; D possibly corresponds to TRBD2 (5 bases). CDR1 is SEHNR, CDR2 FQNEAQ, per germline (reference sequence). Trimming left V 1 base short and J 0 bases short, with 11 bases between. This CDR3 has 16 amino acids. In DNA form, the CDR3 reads TGTGCCAGCAGCTTAGACCCGCAGCGGAGCACAGATACGCAGTATTTT. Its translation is CASSLDPQRSTDTQYF.

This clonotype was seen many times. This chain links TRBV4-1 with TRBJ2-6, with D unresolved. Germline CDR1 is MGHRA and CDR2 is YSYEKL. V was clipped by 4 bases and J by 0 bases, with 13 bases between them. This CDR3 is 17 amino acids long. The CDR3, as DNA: TGCGCCAGCAGCCGAGATGAAGGAGCCTCTGGGGCCAACGTCCTGACTTTC. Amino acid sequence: CASSRDEGASGANVLTF.

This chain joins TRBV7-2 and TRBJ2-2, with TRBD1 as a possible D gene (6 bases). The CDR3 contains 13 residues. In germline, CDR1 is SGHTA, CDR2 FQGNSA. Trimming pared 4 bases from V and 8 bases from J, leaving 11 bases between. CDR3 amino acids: CASSWGRAGELFF. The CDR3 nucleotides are TGTGCCAGCAGCTGGGGGCGCGCAGGGGAGCTGTTTTTT.

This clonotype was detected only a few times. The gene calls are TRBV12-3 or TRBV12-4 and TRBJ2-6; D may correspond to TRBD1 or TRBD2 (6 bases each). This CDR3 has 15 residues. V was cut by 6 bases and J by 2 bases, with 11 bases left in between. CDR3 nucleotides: TGTGCCAGCAGCCAGGAGGGGGCTGGGGCCAACGTCCTGACTTTC. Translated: CASSQEGAGANVLTF.

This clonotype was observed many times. Written as DNA, the CDR3 is TGCAGTGCTAGTAAACTGGGGACTCCCCCAGATACGCAGTATTTT. Translating gives CSASKLGTPPDTQYF. This chain links TRBV20-1 with TRBJ2-3; possibly TRBD2 for D (6 bases). V shed 3 bases and J shed 4 bases, with 17 bases lying between them. The CDR3 length is 15 residues. Germline V CDR1 and CDR2: DFQATT, SNEGSKA (reference sequence).

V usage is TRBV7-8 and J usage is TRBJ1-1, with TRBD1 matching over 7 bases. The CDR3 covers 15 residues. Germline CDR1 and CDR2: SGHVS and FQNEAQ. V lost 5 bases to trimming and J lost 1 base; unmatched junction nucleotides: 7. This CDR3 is CASSTPGTENTEAFF. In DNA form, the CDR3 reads TGTGCCAGCAGCACCCCCGGGACAGAGAACACTGAAGCTTTCTTT.

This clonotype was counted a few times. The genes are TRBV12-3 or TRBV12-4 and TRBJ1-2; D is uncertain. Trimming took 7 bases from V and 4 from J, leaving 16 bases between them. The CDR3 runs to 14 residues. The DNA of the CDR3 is TGTGCCAGCACCTGGGCGGATAAAGCCTATGGCTACACCTTC. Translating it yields CASTWADKAYGYTF.

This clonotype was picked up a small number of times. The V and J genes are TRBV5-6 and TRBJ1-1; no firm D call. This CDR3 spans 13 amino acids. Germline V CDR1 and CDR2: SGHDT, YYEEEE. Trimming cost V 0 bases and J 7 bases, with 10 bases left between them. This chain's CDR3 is CASSLGQFVEAFF. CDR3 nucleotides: TGTGCCAGCAGCTTGGGGCAGTTTGTTGAAGCTTTCTTT.

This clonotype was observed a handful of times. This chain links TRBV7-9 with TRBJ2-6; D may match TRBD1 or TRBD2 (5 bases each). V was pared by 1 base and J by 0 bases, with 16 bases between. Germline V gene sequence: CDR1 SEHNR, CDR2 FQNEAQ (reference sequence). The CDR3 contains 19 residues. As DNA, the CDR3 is TGTGCCAGCAGCTTAGAGTCCGGGGCCTCCTACTCTGGGGCCAACGTCCTGACTTTC. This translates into CASSLESGASYSGANVLTF.

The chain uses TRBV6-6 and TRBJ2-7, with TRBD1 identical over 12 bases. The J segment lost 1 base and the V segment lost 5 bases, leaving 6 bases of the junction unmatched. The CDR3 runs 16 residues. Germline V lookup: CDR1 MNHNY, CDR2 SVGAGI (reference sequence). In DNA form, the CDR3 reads TGTGCCAGCAGTGGACCGGGACAGGGGGCGTCCTACGAGCAGTACTTC. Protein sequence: CASSGPGQGASYEQYF.

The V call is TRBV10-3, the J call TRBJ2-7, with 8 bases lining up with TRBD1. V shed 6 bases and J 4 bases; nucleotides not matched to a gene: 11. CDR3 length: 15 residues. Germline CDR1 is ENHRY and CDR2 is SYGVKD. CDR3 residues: CAISNPGQGGYEQYF. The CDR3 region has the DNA TGTGCCATCAGCAACCCCGGACAGGGTGGGTACGAGCAGTACTTC.

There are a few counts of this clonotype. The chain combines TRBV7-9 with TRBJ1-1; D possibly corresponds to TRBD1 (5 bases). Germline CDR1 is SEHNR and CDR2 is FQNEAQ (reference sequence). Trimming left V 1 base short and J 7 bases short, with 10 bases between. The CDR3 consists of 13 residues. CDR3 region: CASSLVTGHEAFF. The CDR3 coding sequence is TGTGCCAGCAGCTTAGTAACAGGCCATGAAGCTTTCTTT.

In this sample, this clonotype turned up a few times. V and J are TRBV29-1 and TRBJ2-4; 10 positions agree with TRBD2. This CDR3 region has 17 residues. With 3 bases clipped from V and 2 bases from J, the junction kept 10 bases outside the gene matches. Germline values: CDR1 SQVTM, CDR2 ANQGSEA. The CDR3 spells CSVDGLAGDVTKNIQYF. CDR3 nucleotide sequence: TGCAGCGTTGACGGGCTAGCGGGAGATGTCACCAAAAACATTCAGTACTTC.

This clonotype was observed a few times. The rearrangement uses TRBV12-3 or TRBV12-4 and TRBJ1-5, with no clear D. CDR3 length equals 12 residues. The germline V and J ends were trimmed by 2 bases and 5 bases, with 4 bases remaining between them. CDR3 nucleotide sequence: TGTGCCAGCAGTTTAAATCATCAGCCCCAGCATTTT. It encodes CASSLNHQPQHF.

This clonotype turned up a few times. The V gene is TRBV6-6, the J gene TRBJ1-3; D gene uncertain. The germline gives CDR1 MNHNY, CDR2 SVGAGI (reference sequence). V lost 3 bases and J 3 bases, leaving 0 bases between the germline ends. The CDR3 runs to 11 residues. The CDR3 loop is CASSYGNTIYF. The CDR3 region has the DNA TGTGCCAGCAGTTATGGAAACACCATATATTTT.

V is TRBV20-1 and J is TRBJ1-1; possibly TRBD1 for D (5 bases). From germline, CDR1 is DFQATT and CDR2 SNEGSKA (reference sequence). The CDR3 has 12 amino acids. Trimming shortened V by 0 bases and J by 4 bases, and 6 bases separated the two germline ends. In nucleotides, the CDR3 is TGCAGTGCTAGAGATAGGGGCACTGAAGCTTTCTTT. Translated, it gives CSARDRGTEAFF.

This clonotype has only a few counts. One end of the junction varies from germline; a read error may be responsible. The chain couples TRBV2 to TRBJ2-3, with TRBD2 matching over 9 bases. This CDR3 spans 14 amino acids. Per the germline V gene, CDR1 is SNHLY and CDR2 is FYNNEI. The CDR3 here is CASSAGTSKDTQYF. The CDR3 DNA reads TGTGCCAGCAGTGCCGGGACTAGCAAAGATACGCAGTATTTT.

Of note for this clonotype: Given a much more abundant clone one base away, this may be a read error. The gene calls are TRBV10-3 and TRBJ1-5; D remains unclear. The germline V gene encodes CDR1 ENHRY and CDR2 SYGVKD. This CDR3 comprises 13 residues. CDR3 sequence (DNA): TGTGCCATCAGCCCCATAGGCAATCAGTCCCAGCATTTT. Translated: CAISPIGNQSQHF.

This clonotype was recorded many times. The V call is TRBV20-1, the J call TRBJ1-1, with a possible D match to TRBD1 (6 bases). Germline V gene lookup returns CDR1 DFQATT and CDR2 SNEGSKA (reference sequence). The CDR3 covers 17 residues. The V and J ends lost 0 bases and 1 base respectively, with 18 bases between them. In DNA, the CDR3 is TGCAGTGCTAGAGATTCAGGTGGCAGGGGCCCGAACACTGAAGCTTTCTTT. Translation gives CSARDSGGRGPNTEAFF.

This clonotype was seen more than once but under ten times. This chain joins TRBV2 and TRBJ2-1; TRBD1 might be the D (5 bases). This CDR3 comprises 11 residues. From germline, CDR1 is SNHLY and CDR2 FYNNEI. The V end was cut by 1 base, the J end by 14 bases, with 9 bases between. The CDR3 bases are TGTGCCAGCAGTGAAGGTCTAGGGGAGTTCTTC. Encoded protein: CASSEGLGEFF.

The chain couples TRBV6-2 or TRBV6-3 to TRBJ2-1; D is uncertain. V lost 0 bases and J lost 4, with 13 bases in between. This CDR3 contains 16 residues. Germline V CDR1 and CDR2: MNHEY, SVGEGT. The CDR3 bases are TGTGCCAGCAGTTACTCGAGATTTAAGGGTTACAATGAGCAGTTCTTC. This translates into CASSYSRFKGYNEQFF.

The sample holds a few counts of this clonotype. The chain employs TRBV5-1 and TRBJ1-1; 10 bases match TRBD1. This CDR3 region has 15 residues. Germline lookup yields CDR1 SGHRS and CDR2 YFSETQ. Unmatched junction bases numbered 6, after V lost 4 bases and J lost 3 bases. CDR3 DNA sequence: TGCGCCAGCAGCAAGCGACAGGGGGCTGACACTGAAGCTTTCTTT. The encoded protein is CASSKRQGADTEAFF.